The clone carrying this TCR beta chain was picked up many times. The antigen is undetermined. This entry belongs to a study of Graves' ophthalmopathy and Graves' hyperthyroidism. Study-level information: Specimen type is peripheral blood, obtained at initial diagnosis before any treatment. Broader study findings: Among thyroid clonotypes expanded above 0.001 frequency, most also appeared in blood.

The CDR3 runs 15 residues. CDR1 is MNHEY and CDR2 is SVGAGI in the germline V gene. Trimming stripped 0 bases from V and 5 bases from J, with 13 bases between. The study amplified TCR beta CDR3 regions using RNA transcripts. HTBI-primed RT-PCR formed the first round, and a multiplex PCR formed the second. MiXCR was run by TCRdb on the multiplex PCR reads, yielding one entry per CDR3 protein. Of about 420,000 distinct CDR3 sequences in the sample, roughly 20% were seen once. This clonotype originated in a woman aged 18-35 years with stable Graves' hyperthyroidism. The rearrangement links TRBV6-5 to TRBJ1-1; D remains unclear. The sequenced sample consisted of peripheral blood. CDR3 loop: CASSYSSRSWTEAFF. As DNA, the CDR3 is TGTGCCAGCAGTTACTCCTCTCGGAGCTGGACTGAAGCTTTCTTT.